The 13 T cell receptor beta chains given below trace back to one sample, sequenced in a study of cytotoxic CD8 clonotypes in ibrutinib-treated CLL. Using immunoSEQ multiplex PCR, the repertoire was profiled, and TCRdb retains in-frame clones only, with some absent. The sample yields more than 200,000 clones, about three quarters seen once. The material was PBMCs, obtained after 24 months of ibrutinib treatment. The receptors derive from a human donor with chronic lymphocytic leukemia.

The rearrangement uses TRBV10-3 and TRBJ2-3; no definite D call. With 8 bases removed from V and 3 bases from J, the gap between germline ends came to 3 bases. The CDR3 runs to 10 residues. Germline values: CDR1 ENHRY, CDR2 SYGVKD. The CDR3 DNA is TGTGCCATCGCAACAGATACGCAGTATTTT. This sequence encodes CAIATDTQYF.

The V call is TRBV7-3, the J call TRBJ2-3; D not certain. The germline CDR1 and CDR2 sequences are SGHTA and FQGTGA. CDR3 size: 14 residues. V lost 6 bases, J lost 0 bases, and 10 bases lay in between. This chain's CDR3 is CASSFLSSTDTQYF. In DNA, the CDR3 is TGTGCCAGCAGTTTCCTTTCTAGCACAGATACGCAGTATTTT.

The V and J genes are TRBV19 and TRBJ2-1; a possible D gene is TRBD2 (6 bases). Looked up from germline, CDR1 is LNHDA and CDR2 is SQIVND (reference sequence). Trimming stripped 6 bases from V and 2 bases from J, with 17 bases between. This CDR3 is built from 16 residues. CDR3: CASSIGGEWAYNEQFF. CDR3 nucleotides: TGTGCCAGTAGCATTGGAGGGGAGTGGGCCTACAATGAGCAGTTCTTC.

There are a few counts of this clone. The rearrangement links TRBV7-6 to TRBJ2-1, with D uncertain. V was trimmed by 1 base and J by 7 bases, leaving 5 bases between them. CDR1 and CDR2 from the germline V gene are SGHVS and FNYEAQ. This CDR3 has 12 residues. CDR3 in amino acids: CASSLVSNEQFF. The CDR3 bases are TGTGCCAGCAGCTTAGTATCGAATGAGCAGTTCTTC.

CDR3 nucleotide sequence: TGTGCCAGCTCACCAACCGACAGGAAGAACACCGGGGAGCTGTTTTTT. It is translated as CASSPTDRKNTGELFF. This sequence joins TRBV18 and TRBJ2-2; D perhaps matches TRBD1 (6 bases). The CDR3 is 16 amino acids. Germline CDR1 KGHSH, CDR2 LQKENI. The V gene lost 2 bases and the J gene lost 1 base, with 11 bases spanning the gap.

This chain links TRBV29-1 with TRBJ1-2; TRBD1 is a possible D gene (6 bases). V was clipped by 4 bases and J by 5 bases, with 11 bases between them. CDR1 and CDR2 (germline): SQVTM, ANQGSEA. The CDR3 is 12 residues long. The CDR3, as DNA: TGCAGCGTTGCAGGGGCAGGGTATGGCTACACCTTC. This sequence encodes CSVAGAGYGYTF.

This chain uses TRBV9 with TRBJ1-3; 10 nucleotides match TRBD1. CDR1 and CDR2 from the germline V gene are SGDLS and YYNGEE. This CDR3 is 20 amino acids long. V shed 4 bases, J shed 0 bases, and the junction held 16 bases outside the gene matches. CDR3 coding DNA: TGTGCCAGCAGCCCGGTGGGGACAGGGGCCTTACCCTTCTCTGGAAACACCATATATTTT. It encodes CASSPVGTGALPFSGNTIYF.

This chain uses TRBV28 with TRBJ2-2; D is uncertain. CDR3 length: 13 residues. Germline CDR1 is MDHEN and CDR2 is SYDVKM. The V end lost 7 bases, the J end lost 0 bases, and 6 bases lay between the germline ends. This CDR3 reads CASTASNTGELFF. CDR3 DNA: TGTGCCAGCACCGCGTCGAACACCGGGGAGCTGTTTTTT.

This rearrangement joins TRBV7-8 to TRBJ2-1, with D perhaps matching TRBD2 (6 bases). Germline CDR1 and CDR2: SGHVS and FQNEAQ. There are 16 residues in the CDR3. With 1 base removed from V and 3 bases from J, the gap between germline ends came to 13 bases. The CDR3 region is CASSLVPGLNYNEQFF. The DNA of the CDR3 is TGTGCCAGCAGCTTAGTTCCGGGACTGAACTACAATGAGCAGTTCTTC.

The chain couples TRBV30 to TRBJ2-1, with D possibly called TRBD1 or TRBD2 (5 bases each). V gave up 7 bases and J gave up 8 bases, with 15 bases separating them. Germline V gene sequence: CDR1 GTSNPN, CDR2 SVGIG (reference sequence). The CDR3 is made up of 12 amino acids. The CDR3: CASSRGAHEQFF. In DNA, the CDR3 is TGTGCCTCGTCGCGAGGGGCTCATGAGCAGTTCTTC.

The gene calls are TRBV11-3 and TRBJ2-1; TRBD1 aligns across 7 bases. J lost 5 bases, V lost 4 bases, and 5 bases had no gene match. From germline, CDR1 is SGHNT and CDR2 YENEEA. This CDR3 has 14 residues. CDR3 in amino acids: CASSYRGQDNEQFF. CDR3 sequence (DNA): TGTGCCAGCAGCTACCGAGGACAGGACAATGAGCAGTTCTTC.

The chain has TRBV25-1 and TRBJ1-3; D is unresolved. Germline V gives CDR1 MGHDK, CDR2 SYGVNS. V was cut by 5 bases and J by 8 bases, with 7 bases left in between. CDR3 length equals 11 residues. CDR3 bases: TGTGCCAGCAGTTTCAAGGACACCATATATTTT. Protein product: CASSFKDTIYF.

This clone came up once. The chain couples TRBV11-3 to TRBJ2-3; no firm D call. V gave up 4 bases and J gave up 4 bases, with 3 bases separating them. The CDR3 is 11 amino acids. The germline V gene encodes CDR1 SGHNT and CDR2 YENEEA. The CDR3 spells CASSSSDTQYF. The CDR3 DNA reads TGTGCCAGCAGCTCCTCAGATACGCAGTATTTT.